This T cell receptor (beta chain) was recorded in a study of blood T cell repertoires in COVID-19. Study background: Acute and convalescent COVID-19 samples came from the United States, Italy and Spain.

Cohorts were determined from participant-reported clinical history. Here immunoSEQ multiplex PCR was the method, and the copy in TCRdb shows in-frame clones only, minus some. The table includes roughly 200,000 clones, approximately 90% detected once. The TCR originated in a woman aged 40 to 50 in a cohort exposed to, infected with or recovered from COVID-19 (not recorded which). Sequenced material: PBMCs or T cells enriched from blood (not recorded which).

Written as DNA, the CDR3 is TGCGCCAGCAGCCAAAGCGGTACGGTGGCTTTCTTT. Translated, it gives CASSQSGTVAFF. V is TRBV4-1 and J is TRBJ1-1, with D unresolved. Germline lookup yields CDR1 MGHRA and CDR2 YSYEKL. Trimming took 2 bases from V and 11 from J, leaving 12 bases between them. The CDR3 has 12 amino acids.